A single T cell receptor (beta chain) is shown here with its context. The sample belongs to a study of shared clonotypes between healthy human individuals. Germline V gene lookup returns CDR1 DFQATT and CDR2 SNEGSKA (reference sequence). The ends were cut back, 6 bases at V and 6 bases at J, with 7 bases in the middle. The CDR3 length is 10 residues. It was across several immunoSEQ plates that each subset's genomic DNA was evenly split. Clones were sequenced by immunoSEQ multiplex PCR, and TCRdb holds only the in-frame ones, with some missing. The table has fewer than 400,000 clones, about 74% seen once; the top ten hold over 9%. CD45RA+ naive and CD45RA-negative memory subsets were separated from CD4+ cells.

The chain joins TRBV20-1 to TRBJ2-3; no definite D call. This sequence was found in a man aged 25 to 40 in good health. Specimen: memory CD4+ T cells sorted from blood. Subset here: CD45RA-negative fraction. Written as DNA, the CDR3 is TGCAGTGCCCTTTGGGATACGCAGTATTTT. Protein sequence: CSALWDTQYF.